The clone carrying this TCR beta chain was seen repeatedly, ten times or more. As yet, its antigen is unknown. This entry belongs to a study of T cell repertoires in cytomegalovirus infection. The CDR3 consists of 13 residues. CDR1 is SGHTA and CDR2 is FQGNSA in the germline V gene. V was cut by 3 bases and J by 5 bases, with 8 bases left in between. TCRdb redid the calling of the reads with MiXCR, one entry per CDR3 protein. Seen here are about 60,000 distinct CDR3 sequences, roughly a third observed once, and the top ten hold 60% to 80%. Sequenced sample: PBMCs, sequenced either directly or after in vitro stimulation (not recorded which). The V and J genes are TRBV7-2 and TRBJ2-1; D remains unclear. The source is a human donor in good health (CMV status not recorded). Some clones in this sample may be carry-over from other donors' samples. CDR3 coding DNA: TGTGCCAGCAGCTTTACAGTCGACAATGAGCAGTTCTTC. Translated: CASSFTVDNEQFF.